This TCR beta chain was identified during a study of read filtering for tumor transcriptome and immune sequencing. In the study overall: Mean patient age was roughly 72 years, range about 47 to 85; some 17 male, more than 11 female.

This library used around 400 ng RNA and molecular barcoded adaptors spanning alpha/delta and beta/gamma chains. TCRdb reprocessed the reads with MiXCR, giving one entry per CDR3 protein. The data show over 45,000 distinct CDR3 sequences, with approximately 22% seen just once and about 18% held by the top ten. Germline V gives CDR1 MNHEY, CDR2 SMNVEV (reference sequence). The trim removed 6 bases at V and 9 bases at J, leaving 13 bases unmatched. CDR3 length equals 15 residues. Many counts were recorded for this clonotype. The TCR was taken from a donor aged 40 or over with multiple myeloma. The rearrangement uses TRBV27 and TRBJ2-2; TRBD2 matches 7 bases. Sequenced: a population of CD138-negative cells sorted from bone marrow. The chain's CDR3 is CASRIGASGGRELFF. The CDR3, as DNA: TGTGCCAGCAGGATTGGGGCTAGCGGCGGACGGGAGCTGTTTTTT.